This T cell receptor (beta chain) was documented in a study of cytomegalovirus exposure and HLA in healthy donors. The donors formed part of the roughly 120-subject validation cohort, distinct from the approximately 670-subject first cohort. TCRdb keeps only in-frame clones here, not all; method: immunoSEQ multiplex PCR. The repertoire holds 65,000 to 75,000 clones, about 94% seen once, with roughly 1.6% in the top ten. In germline, CDR1 is KGHSH, CDR2 LQKENI. The CDR3 length is 16 residues. Trimming took off 3 bases at V and 6 bases at J, with 20 bases between the two ends. This receptor was taken from a man aged 18 to 29 in good health and CMV-seropositive. This chain connects TRBV18 to TRBJ1-1; D perhaps matches TRBD1 (6 bases). The source material was PBMCs. In nucleotides, the CDR3 is TGTGCCAGCTCACCCCTTTGGGGGGGCGATCACTCTGAAGCTTTCTTT. It specifies CASSPLWGGDHSEAFF. The entire variable domain, with the rest obtained from reference TRBV18 and TRBJ1-1, is as follows: NAGVMQNPRHLVRRRGQEARLRCSPMKGHSHVYWYRQLPEEGLKFMVYLQKENIIDESGMPKERFSAEFPKEGPSILRIQQVVRGDSAAYFCASSPLWGGDHSEAFFGQGTRLTVV.